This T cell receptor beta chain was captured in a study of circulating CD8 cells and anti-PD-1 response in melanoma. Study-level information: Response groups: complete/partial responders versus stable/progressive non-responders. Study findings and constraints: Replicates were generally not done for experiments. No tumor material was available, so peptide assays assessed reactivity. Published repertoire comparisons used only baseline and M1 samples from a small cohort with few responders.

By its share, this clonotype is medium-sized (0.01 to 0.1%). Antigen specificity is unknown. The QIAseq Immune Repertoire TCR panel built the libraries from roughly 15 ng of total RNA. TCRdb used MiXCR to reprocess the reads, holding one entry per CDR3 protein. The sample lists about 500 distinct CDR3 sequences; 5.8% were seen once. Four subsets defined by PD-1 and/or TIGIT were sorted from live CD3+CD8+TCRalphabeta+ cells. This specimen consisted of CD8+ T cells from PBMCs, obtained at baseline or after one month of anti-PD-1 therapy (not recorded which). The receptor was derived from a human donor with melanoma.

CDR3 DNA: TGTGCCATCACCGGTGGGGACAATGAGCAGTTCTTC. Protein: CAITGGDNEQFF. The chain couples TRBV28 to TRBJ2-1; D gene unclear. The CDR3 contains 12 residues. CDR1 and CDR2 (germline): MDHEN, SYDVKM. The germline V and J ends were trimmed by 10 bases and 5 bases, with 12 bases remaining between them.